The text below deals with one T cell receptor (beta chain). What it binds is not known. The sample originates from a study of metastatic and nonmetastatic thyroid tumors. Looking at the study overall: Where malignant and benign thyroid patients were concerned, repertoires were compared across blood and tumor or nodule tissue. Study conclusions and caveats: The study reportedly found significantly higher TCR beta diversity in malignant thyroid tumors than benign nodules, in blood and tumor.

Authors' analysis steps: Built for papillary thyroid cancer, a distant-metastasis classifier drew on CDR3 differences across clinicopathological groups. TCRdb ran MiXCR on the PCR reads. The authors' filters were not applied to this entry. The sample contains about 41,000 clones, around 28% of which appear only once. CDR3 length: 15 residues. Deletions cut 5 bases from V and 11 bases from J, with 19 bases between. Per the germline V gene, CDR1 is MNHEY and CDR2 is SVGEGT. Patients underwent thyroid surgery, and none had received any treatment before it. The source of this sequence is a male donor with papillary thyroid cancer or a benign thyroid nodule (not recorded which). Some clones in this sample may be carry-over from other donors' samples. This chain joins TRBV6-2 or TRBV6-3 and TRBJ1-6; possibly TRBD1 for D (5 bases). Sequencing used blood. CDR3 bases: TGTGCCAGCAGTCACCGGGGTCCAGGGTACGCACCCCTCCACTTT. Residues: CASSHRGPGYAPLHF.